Listed below are T cell receptor beta chains from one sample, sequenced in a study of cytomegalovirus exposure and HLA in healthy donors. Some clones are missing from TCRdb's copy, which holds only in-frame ones; the method was immunoSEQ multiplex PCR. The repertoire holds 100,000 or so clones, with around four fifths as singletons. Sequenced material: PBMCs. The receptors were sampled from a man aged 35 to 55 in good health and CMV-seronegative. CDR3s include the opening cysteine and the closing phenylalanine or tryptophan. Each record gives: CDR3 DNA, CDR3 protein, D gene, V gene, CDR3 length, J gene, clone size. The D gene is left open where the match is weak. Part of the rows lack a size; the others show once, few, many or a class for expanded clones.

CDR3 DNA: TGCGCCAGCAGGACCGGGACAAGCAATCAGCCCCAGCATTTT
CDR3 protein: CASRTGTSNQPQHF
D gene: .
V gene: TRBV10-2
CDR3 length: 14
J gene: TRBJ1-5
clone size: .

CDR3 DNA: TGTGCCAGCAGCCTCCGGGGCTACACCTTC
CDR3 protein: CASSLRGYTF
D gene: .
V gene: TRBV7-9
CDR3 length: 10
J gene: TRBJ1-2
clone size: .

CDR3 DNA: TGCGCCAGCAGCCAAGATACTGAGGGGGCCCCCAGTCAGCCCCAGCATTTT
CDR3 protein: CASSQDTEGAPSQPQHF
D gene: TRBD1
V gene: TRBV4-1
CDR3 length: 17
J gene: TRBJ1-5
clone size: .

CDR3 DNA: TGTGCCAGCAGCTGGACTAGCAACTCAGATACGCAGTATTTT
CDR3 protein: CASSWTSNSDTQYF
D gene: TRBD2
V gene: TRBV7-9
CDR3 length: 14
J gene: TRBJ2-3
clone size: .

CDR3 DNA: TGTGCCAGCAGCCCGGGACAGGGGACTGTACTTGGGAGCACAGATACGCAGTATTTT
CDR3 protein: CASSPGQGTVLGSTDTQYF
D gene: TRBD1
V gene: TRBV11-2
CDR3 length: 19
J gene: TRBJ2-3
clone size: .

CDR3 DNA: TGCGCCAGCAGTGAGTTATGGGCGAACACTGAAGCTTTCTTT
CDR3 protein: CASSELWANTEAFF
D gene: .
V gene: TRBV10-1
CDR3 length: 14
J gene: TRBJ1-1
clone size: once

CDR3 DNA: TGTGCCACCAGCAGAGATTACGGGACAGGGAGGAACGAGCAGTACTTC
CDR3 protein: CATSRDYGTGRNEQYF
D gene: TRBD1
V gene: TRBV15
CDR3 length: 16
J gene: TRBJ2-7
clone size: .

CDR3 DNA: TGTGCCAGCAGTGAAGTATCCGGGCCAGGGAGGGTAATCTATGGCTACACCTTC
CDR3 protein: CASSEVSGPGRVIYGYTF
D gene: .
V gene: TRBV2
CDR3 length: 18
J gene: TRBJ1-2
clone size: .

CDR3 DNA: TGCGCCAGCAGCTTGGAAGGGGCCTCCTATAATTCACCCCTCCACTTT
CDR3 protein: CASSLEGASYNSPLHF
D gene: .
V gene: TRBV5-1
CDR3 length: 16
J gene: TRBJ1-6
clone size: .

CDR3 DNA: TGTGCCAGCCGACAGGCGTACAATGAGCAGTTCTTC
CDR3 protein: CASRQAYNEQFF
D gene: .
V gene: TRBV6-5
CDR3 length: 12
J gene: TRBJ2-1
clone size: .

CDR3 DNA: TGTGCCAGCAGCCGTGGGGGCCGGGATCCCCTCAACTTT
CDR3 protein: CASSRGGRDPLNF
D gene: .
V gene: TRBV6-4
CDR3 length: 13
J gene: TRBJ1-6
clone size: .

CDR3 DNA: TGCGCCAGCAGCTTGGGTGGACTAGCGGGGAATGAGCAGTTCTTC
CDR3 protein: CASSLGGLAGNEQFF
D gene: TRBD2
V gene: TRBV5-1
CDR3 length: 15
J gene: TRBJ2-1
clone size: few

CDR3 DNA: TGCGCCAGCAGCCTAGAGGGGACAAACAATCAGCCCCAGCATTTT
CDR3 protein: CASSLEGTNNQPQHF
D gene: .
V gene: TRBV4-1
CDR3 length: 15
J gene: TRBJ1-5
clone size: few

CDR3 DNA: TGTGCCATCAGTGTTGGATTGGGAGACAATCAGCCCCAGCATTTT
CDR3 protein: CAISVGLGDNQPQHF
D gene: .
V gene: TRBV10-3
CDR3 length: 15
J gene: TRBJ1-5
clone size: once

CDR3 DNA: TGTGCCAGCAGCGAATACAGGGTTGAAATGGGGACTGAAGCTTTCTTT
CDR3 protein: CASSEYRVEMGTEAFF
D gene: .
V gene: TRBV9
CDR3 length: 16
J gene: TRBJ1-1
clone size: .

CDR3 DNA: TGTGCCAGCAGGTTGACTAGCGGGACCGGGGAGCTGTTTTTT
CDR3 protein: CASRLTSGTGELFF
D gene: TRBD2
V gene: TRBV6-5
CDR3 length: 14
J gene: TRBJ2-2
clone size: once

CDR3 DNA: TGTGCCATCAGTACAGGCCTCTATGGCTACACCTTC
CDR3 protein: CAISTGLYGYTF
D gene: .
V gene: TRBV10-3
CDR3 length: 12
J gene: TRBJ1-2
clone size: .

CDR3 DNA: TGCGCCAGCAGCTTGGGACAAGCTGGGGCCAACGTCCTGACTTTC
CDR3 protein: CASSLGQAGANVLTF
D gene: .
V gene: TRBV5-1
CDR3 length: 15
J gene: TRBJ2-6
clone size: .

CDR3 DNA: TGTGCCAGCAGTGAATTAAACCGGTTGAGCAATGAGCAGTTCTTC
CDR3 protein: CASSELNRLSNEQFF
D gene: .
V gene: TRBV25-1
CDR3 length: 15
J gene: TRBJ2-1
clone size: .

CDR3 DNA: TGTGCCAGCGCGCTTCGACAGGGAACTGAAGCTTTCTTT
CDR3 protein: CASALRQGTEAFF
D gene: TRBD1
V gene: TRBV28
CDR3 length: 13
J gene: TRBJ1-1
clone size: .

CDR3 DNA: TGTGCCAGCAGCTTGACAGGGCCTTACAATGAGCAGTTCTTC
CDR3 protein: CASSLTGPYNEQFF
D gene: .
V gene: TRBV5-4
CDR3 length: 14
J gene: TRBJ2-1
clone size: .

CDR3 DNA: TGTGCCAGCAGCTCGTCGCCGGGTATCAATGAGCAGTTCTTC
CDR3 protein: CASSSSPGINEQFF
D gene: .
V gene: TRBV7-9
CDR3 length: 14
J gene: TRBJ2-1
clone size: few

CDR3 DNA: TGTGCAGGACGCGGGGGCGGGAGGGGTGGCTACACCTTC
CDR3 protein: CAGRGGGRGGYTF
D gene: .
V gene: TRBV30
CDR3 length: 13
J gene: TRBJ1-2
clone size: .

CDR3 DNA: TGCGCCAGCAGGACTGCCGCGAACACCGGGGAGCTGTTTTTT
CDR3 protein: CASRTAANTGELFF
D gene: .
V gene: TRBV10-2
CDR3 length: 14
J gene: TRBJ2-2
clone size: .

CDR3 DNA: TGTGCCAGCAGTGAAGCCGGACAGGGAGGTTCCTATGGCTACACCTTC
CDR3 protein: CASSEAGQGGSYGYTF
D gene: TRBD1
V gene: TRBV6-1
CDR3 length: 16
J gene: TRBJ1-2
clone size: once

CDR3 DNA: TGTTCCAGCAGCAGTCCAGTAGTCAGGGGGATGAACACCGGGGAGCTGTTTTTT
CDR3 protein: CSSSSPVVRGMNTGELFF
D gene: TRBD1
V gene: TRBV7-9
CDR3 length: 18
J gene: TRBJ2-2
clone size: .

CDR3 DNA: TGCAGCGTCCAGGGGGCAGGAAATCAGCCCCAGCATTTT
CDR3 protein: CSVQGAGNQPQHF
D gene: TRBD1
V gene: TRBV29-1
CDR3 length: 13
J gene: TRBJ1-5
clone size: .

CDR3 DNA: TGTGCCAGCAGCTTATTCCAGACAGATACGCAGTATTTT
CDR3 protein: CASSLFQTDTQYF
D gene: .
V gene: TRBV7-6
CDR3 length: 13
J gene: TRBJ2-3
clone size: .

CDR3 DNA: TGTGCCAGCCGTTTTGGGGGGGCATCATCCTACGAGCAGTACTTC
CDR3 protein: CASRFGGASSYEQYF
D gene: .
V gene: TRBV6-1
CDR3 length: 15
J gene: TRBJ2-7
clone size: once

CDR3 DNA: TGTGCCAGCACGGTTTCGGGACAGGGGAGCTATGGCTACACCTTC
CDR3 protein: CASTVSGQGSYGYTF
D gene: TRBD1
V gene: TRBV2
CDR3 length: 15
J gene: TRBJ1-2
clone size: .

CDR3 DNA: TGTGCCAGCAGCTTAGCGGGGCCGGTGAGCTCCTACGAGCAGTACTTC
CDR3 protein: CASSLAGPVSSYEQYF
D gene: .
V gene: TRBV7-2
CDR3 length: 16
J gene: TRBJ2-7
clone size: .

CDR3 DNA: TGTGCCAGCAGTTTTGAGAGAAACACTGAAGCTTTCTTT
CDR3 protein: CASSFERNTEAFF
D gene: .
V gene: TRBV27
CDR3 length: 13
J gene: TRBJ1-1
clone size: .

CDR3 DNA: TGTGCCAGCAGCTTGGGGGGGCCTCTGGCGTTCTTC
CDR3 protein: CASSLGGPLAFF
D gene: .
V gene: TRBV7-6
CDR3 length: 12
J gene: TRBJ2-1
clone size: .